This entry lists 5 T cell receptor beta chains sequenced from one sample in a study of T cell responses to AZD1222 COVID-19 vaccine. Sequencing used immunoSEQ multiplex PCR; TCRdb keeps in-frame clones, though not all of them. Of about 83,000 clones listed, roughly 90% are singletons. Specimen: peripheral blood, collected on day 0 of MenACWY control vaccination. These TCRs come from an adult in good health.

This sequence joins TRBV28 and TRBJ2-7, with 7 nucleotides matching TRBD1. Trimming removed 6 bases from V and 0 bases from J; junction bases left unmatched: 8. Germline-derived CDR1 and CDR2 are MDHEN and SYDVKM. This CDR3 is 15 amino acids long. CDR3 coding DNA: TGTGCCAGCAGATTGGCAGGGGGTGACTCCTACGAGCAGTACTTC. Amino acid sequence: CASRLAGGDSYEQYF.

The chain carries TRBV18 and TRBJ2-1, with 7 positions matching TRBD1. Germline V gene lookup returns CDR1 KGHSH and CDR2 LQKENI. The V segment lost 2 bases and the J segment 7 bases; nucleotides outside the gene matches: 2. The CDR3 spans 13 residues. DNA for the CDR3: TGTGCCAGCTCACCAGTGACAGGGAATGAGCAGTTCTTC. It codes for CASSPVTGNEQFF.

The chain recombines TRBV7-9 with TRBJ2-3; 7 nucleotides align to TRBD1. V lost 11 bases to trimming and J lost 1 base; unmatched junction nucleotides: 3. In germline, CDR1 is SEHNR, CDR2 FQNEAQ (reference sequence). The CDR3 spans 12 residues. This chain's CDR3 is CAYGQGTDTQYF. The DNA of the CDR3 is TGTGCCTACGGACAGGGCACAGATACGCAGTATTTT.

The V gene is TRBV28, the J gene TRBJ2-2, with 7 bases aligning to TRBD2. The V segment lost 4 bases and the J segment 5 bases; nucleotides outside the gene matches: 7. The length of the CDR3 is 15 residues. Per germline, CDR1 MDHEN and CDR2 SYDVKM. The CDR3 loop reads CASSSWEGWTGELFF. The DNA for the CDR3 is TGTGCCAGCAGTTCTTGGGAGGGGTGGACCGGGGAGCTGTTTTTT.

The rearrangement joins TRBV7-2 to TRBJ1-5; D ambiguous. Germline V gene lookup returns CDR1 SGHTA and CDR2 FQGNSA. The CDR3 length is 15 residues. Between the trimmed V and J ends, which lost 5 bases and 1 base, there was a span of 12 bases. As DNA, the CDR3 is TGTGCCAGCAGCCCGAGGGTAGGGAGCAATCAGCCCCAGCATTTT. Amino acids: CASSPRVGSNQPQHF. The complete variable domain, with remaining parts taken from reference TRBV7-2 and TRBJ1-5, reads GAGVSQSPSNKVTEKGKDVELRCDPISGHTALYWYRQSLGQGLEFLIYFQGNSAPDKSGLPSDRFSAERTGGSVSTLTIQRTQQEDSAVYLCASSPRVGSNQPQHFGDGTRLSIL.